This record concerns one TCR beta chain sequence. The sample comes from a study of blood T cell repertoires in COVID-19. Here immunoSEQ multiplex PCR was the method, and the copy in TCRdb shows in-frame clones only, minus some. This table holds roughly 250,000 clones, approximately 83% found once. The TCR sequence derives from a woman in her fifties or sixties who had recovered from COVID-19. Sequencing was done on a sample of PBMCs or T cells enriched from blood (not recorded which).

CDR3 nucleotide sequence: TGTGCCAGCAGTGCCTCCGGGACAACTTCCTACGAGCAGTACTTC. It codes for CASSASGTTSYEQYF. The chain combines TRBV28 with TRBJ2-7, with D possibly TRBD1 on 6 matching bases. Trimming removed 5 bases at V and 1 base at J, with 15 bases between. CDR3 length: 15 residues. Germline-derived CDR1 and CDR2 are MDHEN and SYDVKM. Complete variable domain (other parts from reference TRBV28 and TRBJ2-7): DVKVTQSSRYLVKRTGEKVFLECVQDMDHENMFWYRQDPGLGLRLIYFSYDVKMKEKGDIPEGYSVSREKKERFSLILESASTNQTSMYLCASSASGTTSYEQYFGPGTRLTVT.